This T cell receptor beta chain derives from a study of blood T cells in healthy people across ages. Findings of the study overall: Considered underestimates were the diversity estimates obtained from one million T cells.

This CDR3 is 15 amino acids long. The J segment lost 5 bases and the V segment lost 2 bases, leaving 6 bases of the junction unmatched. Germline-derived CDR1 and CDR2 are MNHEY and SVGEGT. With a J-beta primer mix and a sample-barcoded 5' primer, a second PCR ran roughly 6 to 11 cycles. Any given sample supplied a minimum of 2.5 million CDR3-containing paired-end reads. TCRdb fed the 5' RACE reads into MiXCR, producing one record per CDR3 protein. The sample shows 950,000 to 1,200,000 distinct CDR3 sequences, roughly two fifths of them seen only once. As for this clonotype: What it binds is unknown.

The source material was blood. The receptor was derived from a man aged 18 to 29 in good health. The rearrangement joins TRBV6-2 or TRBV6-3 to TRBJ2-3, with 8 bases matching TRBD1. DNA for the CDR3: TGTGCCAGCAGTTACCAGGACAGGGCCATAGATACGCAGTATTTT. Its translation is CASSYQDRAIDTQYF.